Each of the 16 T cell receptor beta chains below was sequenced from the same sample in a study of metastatic and nonmetastatic thyroid tumors. Until they underwent thyroid surgery, no patient had received any treatment. TCRdb called clones again from the PCR reads with MiXCR. The sample holds about 4,700 clones, approximately 35% seen once. The sample consisted of adjacent normal tissue. The receptors derive from a male donor with papillary thyroid cancer or a benign thyroid nodule (not recorded which). Some clones in this sample may be carry-over from other donors' samples.

This clone turned up a few times. The J gene is TRBJ2-4, the V gene TRBV6-1; D might be TRBD1 or TRBD2, each matching 5 bases. Trimming removed 1 base at V and 5 bases at J, with 15 bases between. Germline assignment: CDR1 MNHNS and CDR2 SASEGT. The CDR3 spans 16 residues. The CDR3 protein is CASSEVYRDGQNIQYF. For the CDR3, the DNA is TGTGCCAGCAGTGAAGTATACCGGGACGGTCAAAACATTCAGTACTTC.

The chain carries TRBV6-1 and TRBJ1-2; 7 bases match TRBD1. CDR3 length: 14 amino acids. V lost 5 bases to trimming and J lost 4 bases; unmatched junction nucleotides: 7. CDR1 and CDR2 from the germline V gene are MNHNS and SASEGT. CDR3 protein: CASSRDSFPYGYTF. CDR3 DNA sequence: TGTGCCAGCAGTCGGGACAGTTTCCCCTATGGCTACACCTTC.

As DNA, the CDR3 is TGTGCCAGCAGCCCCCGTACTTTCGGGTTAAACACCGGGGAGCTGTTTTTT. Translated: CASSPRTFGLNTGELFF. The rearrangement uses TRBV9 and TRBJ2-2, with D uncertain. CDR1 is SGDLS and CDR2 is YYNGEE in the germline V gene. The CDR3 runs 17 residues. V was shortened by 4 bases and J by 2 bases, with 18 bases between the two germline ends.

This clone was seen repeatedly, ten times or more. A much larger clone differs from this one at a single base, so this may be a read error. The chain has TRBV6-6 and TRBJ2-4; D remains ambiguous. There are 16 residues in the CDR3. Trimming took 2 bases from V and 0 from J, leaving 11 bases between them. Germline CDR1 MNHNY, CDR2 SVGAGI (reference sequence). The CDR3 protein is CASSYTSTLAKNIQYF. The DNA for the CDR3 is TGTGCCAGCAGTTACACGAGCACTCTAGCCAAAAACATTCAGTACTTC.

The gene calls are TRBV20-1 and TRBJ2-1; 7 nucleotides line up with TRBD1. V dropped 4 bases and J dropped 8; count of bases not matched to a gene: 8. CDR3 size: 13 residues. Germline V gives CDR1 DFQATT, CDR2 SNEGSKA (reference sequence). The CDR3 nucleotides read TGCAGTGCTACTAGAGGGGGCTTAGATGAGCAGTTCTTC. Its translation: CSATRGGLDEQFF.

In its sample, this clone ranks as medium-sized. V is TRBV24-1 and J is TRBJ2-1, with unresolved D. Germline CDR1 is KGHDR and CDR2 is SFDVKD. This CDR3 contains 14 residues. Trimming pared 0 bases from V and 5 bases from J, leaving 7 bases between. Here the CDR3 reads CATSDLFRDNEQFF. The CDR3 nucleotides read TGTGCCACCAGTGATTTGTTCAGAGACAATGAGCAGTTCTTC.

The table lists this clone with many counts. V gene TRBV18 combines with J gene TRBJ2-2, with 10 positions matching TRBD2. This CDR3 region has 20 residues. Germline trimming cut 0 bases from V and 5 bases from J; bases unmatched to any gene: 15. CDR1 and CDR2 (germline): KGHSH, LQKENI. CDR3 loop: CASSPPSEIAGGRWTGELFF. The CDR3 nucleotides read TGTGCCAGCTCACCACCCTCAGAGATAGCGGGAGGAAGGTGGACCGGGGAGCTGTTTTTT. Full variable domain (missing parts from reference TRBV18 and TRBJ2-2): NAGVMQNPRHLVRRRGQEARLRCSPMKGHSHVYWYRQLPEEGLKFMVYLQKENIIDESGMPKERFSAEFPKEGPSILRIQQVVRGDSAAYFCASSPPSEIAGGRWTGELFFGEGSRLTVL.

The rearrangement joins TRBV20-1 to TRBJ2-7; D is perhaps TRBD2 (5 bases). The CDR3 has 13 amino acids. Germline values: CDR1 DFQATT, CDR2 SNEGSKA (reference sequence). V lost 6 bases, J lost 3 bases, and 15 bases lay in between. The CDR3 DNA reads as TGCAGTGCGGCTCCCGGGATCGACTACGAGCAGTACTTC. Translation gives CSAAPGIDYEQYF.

This clone is termed large (0.1 to 1%). The gene calls are TRBV28 and TRBJ1-5, with no clear D. Germline-derived CDR1 and CDR2 are MDHEN and SYDVKM. CDR3 size: 15 residues. The V end lost 6 bases, the J end lost 1 base, and 13 bases lay between the germline ends. CDR3 region: CASRRGLASNQPQHF. Here the CDR3 DNA reads TGTGCCAGCAGACGAGGGCTCGCGAGCAATCAGCCCCAGCATTTT. Full variable domain (rest looked up from reference TRBV28 and TRBJ1-5): DVKVTQSSRYLVKRTGEKVFLECVQDMDHENMFWYRQDPGLGLRLIYFSYDVKMKEKGDIPEGYSVSREKKERFSLILESASTNQTSMYLCASRRGLASNQPQHFGDGTRLSIL.

V gene TRBV20-1 combines with J gene TRBJ2-7; D is perhaps TRBD2 (7 bases). The germline V gene encodes CDR1 DFQATT and CDR2 SNEGSKA (reference sequence). The CDR3 runs to 18 residues. Trimming shortened V by 1 base and J by 0 bases, and 22 bases separated the two germline ends. This chain's CDR3 is CSARGTEGGGGFSYEQYF. The CDR3 region has the DNA TGCAGTGCTAGAGGGACAGAGGGTGGCGGGGGTTTCTCCTACGAGCAGTACTTC.

The chain joins TRBV7-2 to TRBJ2-6, with 14 bases lining up with TRBD2. CDR1 is SGHTA and CDR2 is FQGNSA in the germline V gene. The CDR3 spans 19 residues. The trim removed 5 bases at V and 2 bases at J, leaving 8 bases unmatched. As DNA, the CDR3 is TGTGCCAGCAGCGGGAGACTAGCGGGGGGGTACCCTGGGGCCAACGTCCTGACTTTC. Translated, it gives CASSGRLAGGYPGANVLTF.

The sample holds many counts of this clone. The chain employs TRBV3-1 and TRBJ1-3; D is undetermined. The CDR3 is 11 residues long. The V and J ends lost 4 bases and 4 bases respectively, with 2 bases between them. In germline, CDR1 is LGHDT, CDR2 YNNKEL (reference sequence). This CDR3 reads CASSLGNTIYF. CDR3 sequence (DNA): TGTGCCAGCAGCCTGGGAAACACCATATATTTT.

The chain joins TRBV11-3 to TRBJ2-1, with D unclear. The V gene's germline CDR1 is SGHNT and CDR2 YENEEA. The CDR3 runs 13 residues. The germline V and J ends were trimmed by 1 base and 7 bases, with 8 bases remaining between them. The CDR3: CASSLGFGNEQFF. The DNA for the CDR3 is TGTGCCAGCAGCTTAGGGTTCGGAAATGAGCAGTTCTTC.

By frequency in the sample, this clone is medium-sized. This rearrangement joins TRBV6-2 or TRBV6-3 to TRBJ2-7; 7 positions match TRBD1. This CDR3 has 15 amino acids. CDR1 and CDR2 (germline): MNHEY, SVGEGT. The ends lost 0 bases at V and 5 bases at J; junction bases unmatched: 7. CDR3 in amino acids: CASSYSIEQGNEQYF. The CDR3 DNA reads TGTGCCAGCAGTTACTCGATCGAACAGGGGAACGAGCAGTACTTC.

The chain is built from TRBV20-1 and TRBJ2-6; no firm D call. V was clipped by 2 bases and J by 0 bases, with 11 bases between them. The CDR3 totals 16 residues. Per the germline V gene, CDR1 is DFQATT and CDR2 is SNEGSKA (reference sequence). The CDR3 is CSARPFSDSGANVLTF. The CDR3 nucleotides read TGCAGTGCTAGACCCTTCTCAGACTCTGGGGCCAACGTCCTGACTTTC.

The gene calls are TRBV5-1 and TRBJ2-5; a weak D match, TRBD1 (5 bases). This CDR3 comprises 14 residues. Between the trimmed V and J ends, which lost 4 bases and 1 base, there was a span of 11 bases. CDR1 and CDR2 (germline): SGHRS, YFSETQ. The CDR3 sequence is CASSLPQAQETQYF. CDR3 nucleotide sequence: TGCGCCAGCAGCCTGCCACAGGCCCAAGAGACCCAGTACTTC.